This T cell receptor beta chain was recovered during a study of shared clonotypes between healthy human individuals. Study outcomes and limitations: The study found lower generation probabilities in non-shared clonotypes than in those shared by all four donors.

A remark on this clone: Its antigen is unknown.

The CDR3 totals 15 residues. Germline V lookup: CDR1 SNHLY, CDR2 FYNNEI. V lost 3 bases to trimming and J lost 5 bases; unmatched junction nucleotides: 10. Under the authors' procedure: Filtering was not the same, since immunoSEQ gave junction-only sequences without quality scores. TCRdb keeps only in-frame clones here, not all; method: immunoSEQ multiplex PCR. From that table come the V and J calls and clone size; the DNA was used to work out D and trimming. The sample yields about 2 million clones, over 85% seen once. The sequence was obtained from a man younger than 35 in good health. Sequencing was performed on naive CD4+ T cells sorted from blood. Subset of the sample: CD45RA+ positively selected. This sequence joins TRBV2 and TRBJ2-7; 7 nucleotides line up with TRBD1. The CDR3 reads CASSEGRQGSDEQYF. CDR3 DNA: TGTGCCAGCAGTGAGGGACGACAGGGCAGCGACGAGCAGTACTTC.